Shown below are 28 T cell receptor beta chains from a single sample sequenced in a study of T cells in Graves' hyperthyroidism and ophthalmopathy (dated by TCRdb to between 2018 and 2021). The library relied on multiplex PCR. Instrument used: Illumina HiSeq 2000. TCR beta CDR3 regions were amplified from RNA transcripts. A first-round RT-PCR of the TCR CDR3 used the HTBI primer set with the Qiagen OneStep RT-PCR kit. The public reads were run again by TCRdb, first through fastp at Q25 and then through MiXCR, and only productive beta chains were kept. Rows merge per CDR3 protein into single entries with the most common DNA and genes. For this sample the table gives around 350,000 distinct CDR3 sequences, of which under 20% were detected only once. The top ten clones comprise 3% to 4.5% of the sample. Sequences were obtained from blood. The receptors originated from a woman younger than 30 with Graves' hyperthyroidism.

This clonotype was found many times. The DNA of the CDR3 is TGCAGCGCCCGAAACAGGGAAGGAGTGGGAGGCTACACCTTC. Translating gives CSARNREGVGGYTF. This chain uses TRBV29-1 with TRBJ1-2, with D possibly being TRBD1 (6 bases). The germline V and J ends were trimmed by 7 bases and 8 bases, with 23 bases remaining between them. Per germline, CDR1 SQVTM and CDR2 ANQGSEA. This CDR3 comprises 14 residues.

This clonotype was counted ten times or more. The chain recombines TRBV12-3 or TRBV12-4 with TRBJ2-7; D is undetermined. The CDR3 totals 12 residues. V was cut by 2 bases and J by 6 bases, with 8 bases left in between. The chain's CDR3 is CASSLKSGEQYF. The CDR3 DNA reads TGTGCCAGCAGTTTAAAATCCGGCGAGCAGTACTTC.

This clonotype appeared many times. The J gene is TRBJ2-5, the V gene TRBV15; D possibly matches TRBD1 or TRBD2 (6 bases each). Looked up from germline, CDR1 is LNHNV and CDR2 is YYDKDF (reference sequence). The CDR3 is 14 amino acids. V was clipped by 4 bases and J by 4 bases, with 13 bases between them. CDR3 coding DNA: TGTGCCACCAGCAATAGGGGGGCCCGAGAGACCCAGTACTTC. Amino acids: CATSNRGARETQYF.

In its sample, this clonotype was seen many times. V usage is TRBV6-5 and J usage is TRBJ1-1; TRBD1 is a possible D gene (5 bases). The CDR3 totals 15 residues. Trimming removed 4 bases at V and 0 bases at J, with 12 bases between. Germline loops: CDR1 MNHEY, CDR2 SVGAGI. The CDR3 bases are TGTGCCAGCAGTTCTGGGGGTATCCTGAACACTGAAGCTTTCTTT. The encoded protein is CASSSGGILNTEAFF.

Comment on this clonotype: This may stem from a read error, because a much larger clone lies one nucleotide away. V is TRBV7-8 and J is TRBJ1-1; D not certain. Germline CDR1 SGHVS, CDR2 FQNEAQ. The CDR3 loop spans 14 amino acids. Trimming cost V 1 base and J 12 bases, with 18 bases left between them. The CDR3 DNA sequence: TGTGCCAGCAGCTTAGGACGACAAGGCGGAGAATCTTTCTTT. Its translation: CASSLGRQGGESFF.

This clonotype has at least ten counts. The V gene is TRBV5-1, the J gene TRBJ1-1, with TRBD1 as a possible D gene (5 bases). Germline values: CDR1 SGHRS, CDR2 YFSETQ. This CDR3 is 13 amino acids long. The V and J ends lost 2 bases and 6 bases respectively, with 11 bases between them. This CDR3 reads CASSFIRGAEAFF. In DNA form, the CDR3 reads TGCGCCAGCAGCTTTATTCGGGGGGCTGAAGCTTTCTTT.

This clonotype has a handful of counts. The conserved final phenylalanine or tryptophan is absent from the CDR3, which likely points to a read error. DNA of the CDR3: TGTGCCAGCAGTCCGAACACTGGGACCGGGGAGCTGTTTTTG. Translation: CASSPNTGTGELFL. This chain joins TRBV12-3 or TRBV12-4 and TRBJ2-2; no reliable D call. This CDR3 comprises 14 residues. V was clipped by 5 bases and J by 5 bases, with 12 bases between them.

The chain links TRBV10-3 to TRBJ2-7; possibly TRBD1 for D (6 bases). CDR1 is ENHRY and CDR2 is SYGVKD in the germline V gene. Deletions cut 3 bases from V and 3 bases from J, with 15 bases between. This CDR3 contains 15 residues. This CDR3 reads CAISDPTGVIYEQYF. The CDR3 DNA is TGTGCCATCAGTGACCCGACAGGCGTAATCTACGAGCAGTACTTC.

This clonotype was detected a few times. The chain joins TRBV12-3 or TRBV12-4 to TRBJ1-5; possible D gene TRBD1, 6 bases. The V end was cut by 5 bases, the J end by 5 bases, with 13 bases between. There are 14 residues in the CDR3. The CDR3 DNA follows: TGTGCCAGCAGTCACTCACAGGGATATCAGCCCCAGCATTTT. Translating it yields CASSHSQGYQPQHF.

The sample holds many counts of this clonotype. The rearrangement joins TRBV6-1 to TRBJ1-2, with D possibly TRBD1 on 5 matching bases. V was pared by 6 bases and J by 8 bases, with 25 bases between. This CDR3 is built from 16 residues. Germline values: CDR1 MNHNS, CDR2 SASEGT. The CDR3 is CASSPPRTVQRGGYTF. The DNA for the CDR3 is TGTGCCAGCAGCCCCCCTCGGACCGTCCAGAGGGGAGGCTACACCTTC.

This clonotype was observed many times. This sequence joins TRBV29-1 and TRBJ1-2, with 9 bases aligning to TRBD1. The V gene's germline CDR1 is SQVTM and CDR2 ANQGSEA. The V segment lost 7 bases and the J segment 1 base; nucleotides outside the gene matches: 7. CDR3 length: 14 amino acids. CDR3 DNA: TGCAGCGCCCGGAGGACAGGGGATAACTATGGCTACACCTTC. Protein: CSARRTGDNYGYTF.

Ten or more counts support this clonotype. The CDR3 is CSASRGEPYEQYF. The CDR3 nucleotides are TGCAGTGCTAGCCGCGGGGAGCCCTACGAGCAGTACTTC. The chain links TRBV20-1 to TRBJ2-7, with a tentative D call TRBD2 (6 bases). Germline CDR1 and CDR2: DFQATT and SNEGSKA (reference sequence). The V end lost 3 bases, the J end lost 2 bases, and 11 bases lay between the germline ends. The CDR3 runs 13 residues.

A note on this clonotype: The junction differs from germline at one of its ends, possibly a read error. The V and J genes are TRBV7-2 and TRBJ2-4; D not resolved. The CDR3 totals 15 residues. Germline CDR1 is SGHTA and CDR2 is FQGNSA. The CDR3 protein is CASSLGLLVKNIKYF. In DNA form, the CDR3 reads TGTGCCAGCAGCTTAGGACTTCTAGTCAAAAACATTAAGTACTTC.

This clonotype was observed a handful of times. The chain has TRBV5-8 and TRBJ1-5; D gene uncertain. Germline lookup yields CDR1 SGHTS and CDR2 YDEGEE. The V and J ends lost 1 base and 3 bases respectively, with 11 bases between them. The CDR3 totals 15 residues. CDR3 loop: CASSLKPWLNQPQHF. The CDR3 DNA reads TGTGCCAGCAGCTTGAAACCCTGGCTCAATCAGCCCCAGCATTTT.

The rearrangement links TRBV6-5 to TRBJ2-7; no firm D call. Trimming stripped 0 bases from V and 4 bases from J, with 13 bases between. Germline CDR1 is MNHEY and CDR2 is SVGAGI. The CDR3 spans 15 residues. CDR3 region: CASSYSRGFRYEQYF. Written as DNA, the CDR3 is TGTGCCAGCAGTTACTCGAGAGGCTTTCGTTACGAGCAGTACTTC.

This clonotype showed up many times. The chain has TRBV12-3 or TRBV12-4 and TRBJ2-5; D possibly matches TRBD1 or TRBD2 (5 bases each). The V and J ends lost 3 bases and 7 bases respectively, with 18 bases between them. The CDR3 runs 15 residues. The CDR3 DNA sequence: TGTGCCAGCAGTTTTAGAAGGGATAAGAGGGGGACCCAGTACTTC. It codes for CASSFRRDKRGTQYF.

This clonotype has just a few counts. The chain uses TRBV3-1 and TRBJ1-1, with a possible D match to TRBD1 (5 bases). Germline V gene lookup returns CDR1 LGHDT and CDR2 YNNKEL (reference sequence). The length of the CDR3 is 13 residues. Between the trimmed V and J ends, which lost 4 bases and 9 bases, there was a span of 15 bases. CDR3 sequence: CASSPNLDTQAFF. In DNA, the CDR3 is TGTGCCAGCAGCCCAAATTTGGACACCCAAGCTTTCTTT.

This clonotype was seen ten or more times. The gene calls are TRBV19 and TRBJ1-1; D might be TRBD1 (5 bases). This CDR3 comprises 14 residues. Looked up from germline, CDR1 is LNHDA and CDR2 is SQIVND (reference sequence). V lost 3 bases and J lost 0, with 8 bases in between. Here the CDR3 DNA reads TGTGCCAGTAGTATCGGGGGAATGAACACTGAAGCTTTCTTT. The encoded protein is CASSIGGMNTEAFF.

The CDR3 DNA follows: TGTGCCAGCAGTTTTCGAGGGGGACTCAATCAGCCCCAGCATTTT. This sequence encodes CASSFRGGLNQPQHF. J is TRBJ1-5 and V is TRBV28; D is possibly TRBD1 (6 bases). The germline V and J ends were trimmed by 3 bases and 3 bases, with 12 bases remaining between them. The CDR3 loop spans 15 amino acids. Germline lookup yields CDR1 MDHEN and CDR2 SYDVKM.

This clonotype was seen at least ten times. The CDR3 sequence: CASRLPGAFQETQYF. In nucleotides, the CDR3 is TGTGCCAGCCGACTTCCAGGGGCGTTCCAAGAGACCCAGTACTTC. This chain links TRBV6-5 with TRBJ2-5, with D possibly TRBD1 on 6 matching bases. V was shortened by 8 bases and J by 1 base, with 17 bases between the two germline ends. Germline V gene lookup returns CDR1 MNHEY and CDR2 SVGAGI. The CDR3 totals 15 residues.

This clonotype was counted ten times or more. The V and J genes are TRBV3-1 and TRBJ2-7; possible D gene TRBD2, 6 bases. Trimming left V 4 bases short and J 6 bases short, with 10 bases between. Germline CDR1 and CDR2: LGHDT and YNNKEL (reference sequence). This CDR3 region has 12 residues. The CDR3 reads CASSPGTFEQYF. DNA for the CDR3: TGTGCCAGCAGCCCTGGGACTTTCGAGCAGTACTTC.

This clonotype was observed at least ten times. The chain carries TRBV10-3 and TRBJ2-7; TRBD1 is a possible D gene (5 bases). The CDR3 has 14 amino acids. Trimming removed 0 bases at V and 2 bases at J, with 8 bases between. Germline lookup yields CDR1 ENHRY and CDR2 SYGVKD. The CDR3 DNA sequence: TGTGCCATCAGTGAGTCCAGGGTCCCCTACGAGCAGTACTTC. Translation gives CAISESRVPYEQYF.

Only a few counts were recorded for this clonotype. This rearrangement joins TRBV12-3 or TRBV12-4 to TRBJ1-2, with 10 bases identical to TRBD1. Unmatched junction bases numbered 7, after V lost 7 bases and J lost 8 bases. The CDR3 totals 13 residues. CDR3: CASTRGQGGGYTF. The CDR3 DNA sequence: TGTGCCAGCACCCGAGGACAGGGGGGGGGCTACACCTTC.

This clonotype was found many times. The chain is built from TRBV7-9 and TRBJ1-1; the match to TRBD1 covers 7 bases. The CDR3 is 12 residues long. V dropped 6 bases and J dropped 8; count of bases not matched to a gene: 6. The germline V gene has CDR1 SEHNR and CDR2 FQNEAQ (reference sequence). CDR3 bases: TGTGCCAGCAGACCCAGACAGGGAGAAGCTTTCTTT. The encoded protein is CASRPRQGEAFF.

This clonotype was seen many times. The CDR3 DNA follows: TGTGCCAGCAGCTTAGGGGGCCTGGATGGCTACACCTTC. Its protein product is CASSLGGLDGYTF. The rearrangement links TRBV11-2 to TRBJ1-2; tentatively, D is TRBD1 (5 bases). V was clipped by 1 base and J by 6 bases, with 9 bases between them. This CDR3 is built from 13 residues. Germline CDR1 and CDR2: SGHAT and FQNNGV.

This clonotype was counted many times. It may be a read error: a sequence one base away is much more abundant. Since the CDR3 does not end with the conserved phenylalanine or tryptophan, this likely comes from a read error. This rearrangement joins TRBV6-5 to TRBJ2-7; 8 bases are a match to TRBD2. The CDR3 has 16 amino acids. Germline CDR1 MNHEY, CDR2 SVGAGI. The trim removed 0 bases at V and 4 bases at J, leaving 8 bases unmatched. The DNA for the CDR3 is TGTGCCAGCAGTTACTCCGTAGGCGGCGGGGGGTACGAGCAGTACCTC. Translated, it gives CASSYSVGGGGYEQYL.

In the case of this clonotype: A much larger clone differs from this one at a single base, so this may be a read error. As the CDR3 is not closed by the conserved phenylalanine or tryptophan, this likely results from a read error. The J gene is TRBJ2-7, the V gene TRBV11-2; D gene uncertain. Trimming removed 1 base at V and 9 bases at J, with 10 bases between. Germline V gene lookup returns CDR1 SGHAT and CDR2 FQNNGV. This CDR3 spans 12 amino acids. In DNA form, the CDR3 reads TGTGCCAGCAGCTTAGCCGACCCCTCGCAGTACCTC. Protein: CASSLADPSQYL.

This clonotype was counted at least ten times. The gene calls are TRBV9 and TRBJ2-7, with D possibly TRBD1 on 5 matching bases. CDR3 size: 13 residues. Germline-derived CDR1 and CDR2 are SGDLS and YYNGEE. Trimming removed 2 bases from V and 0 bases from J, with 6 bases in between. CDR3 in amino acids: CASSVDNSYEQYF. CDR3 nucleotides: TGTGCCAGCAGCGTGGACAACTCCTACGAGCAGTACTTC. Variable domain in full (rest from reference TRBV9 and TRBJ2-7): DSGVTQTPKHLITATGQRVTLRCSPRSGDLSVYWYQQSLDQGLQFLIQYYNGEERAKGNILERFSAQQFPDLHSELNLSSLELGDSALYFCASSVDNSYEQYFGPGTRLTVT.